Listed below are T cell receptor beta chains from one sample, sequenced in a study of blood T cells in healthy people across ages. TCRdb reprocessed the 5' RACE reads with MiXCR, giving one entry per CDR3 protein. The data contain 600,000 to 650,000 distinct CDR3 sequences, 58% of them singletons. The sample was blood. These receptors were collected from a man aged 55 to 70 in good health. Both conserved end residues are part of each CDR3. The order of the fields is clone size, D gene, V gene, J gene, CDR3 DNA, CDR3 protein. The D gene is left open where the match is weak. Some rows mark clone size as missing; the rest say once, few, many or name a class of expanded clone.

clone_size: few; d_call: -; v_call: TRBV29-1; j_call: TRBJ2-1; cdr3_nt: TGCAGCGTGCATGACAGTATCGATGAGCAGTTCTTC; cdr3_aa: CSVHDSIDEQFF
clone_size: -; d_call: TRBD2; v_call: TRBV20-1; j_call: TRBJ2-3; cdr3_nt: TGCAGTGCTAGATACTCAGCGGGAGACGGGCCCGGAGATACGCAGTATTTT; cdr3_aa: CSARYSAGDGPGDTQYF
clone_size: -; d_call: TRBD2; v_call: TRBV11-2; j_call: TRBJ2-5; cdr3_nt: TGTGCCAGCAGCGGTCTCCTAGCGGGGGGTAGAGAGACCCAGTACTTC; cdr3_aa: CASSGLLAGGRETQYF
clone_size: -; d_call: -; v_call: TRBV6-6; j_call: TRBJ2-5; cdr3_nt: TGTGCCAGCAGTCCTGGGGGACGGGAGCAGTACTTC; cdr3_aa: CASSPGGREQYF
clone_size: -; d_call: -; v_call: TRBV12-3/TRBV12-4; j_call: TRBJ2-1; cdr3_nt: TGTGCCAGCAGTGCAGTCTTCAATGAGCAGTTCTTC; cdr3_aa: CASSAVFNEQFF
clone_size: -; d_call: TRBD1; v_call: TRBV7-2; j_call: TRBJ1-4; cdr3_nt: TGTGCCAGCAGCAGGGGGACAGTGCCTCATGAAAAACTGTTTTTT; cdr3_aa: CASSRGTVPHEKLFF
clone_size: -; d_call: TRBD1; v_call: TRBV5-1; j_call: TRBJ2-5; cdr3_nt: TGCGCCAGCAGCCACGGGGACAGGGAGGAGACCCAGTACTTC; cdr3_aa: CASSHGDREETQYF
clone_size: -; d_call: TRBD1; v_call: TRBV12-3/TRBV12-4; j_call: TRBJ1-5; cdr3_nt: TGTGCCAGCAGTTTAGCGCTGGGGACAGGGGGCGAACAGCCCCAGCATTTT; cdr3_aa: CASSLALGTGGEQPQHF
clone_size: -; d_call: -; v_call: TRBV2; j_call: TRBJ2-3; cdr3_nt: TGTGCCAGCAAAGGGTCCGGCACAGATACGCAGTATTTT; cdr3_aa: CASKGSGTDTQYF
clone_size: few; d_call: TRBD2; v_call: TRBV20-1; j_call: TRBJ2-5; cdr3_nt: TGCAGTGCTATGGGGGGACTAGCGGAAGAGACCCAGTACTTC; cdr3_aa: CSAMGGLAEETQYF
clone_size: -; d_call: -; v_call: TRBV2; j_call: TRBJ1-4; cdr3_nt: TGTGCCAGCAGTCCTCTACTAGGGACGGCTAATGAAAAACTGTTTTTT; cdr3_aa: CASSPLLGTANEKLFF
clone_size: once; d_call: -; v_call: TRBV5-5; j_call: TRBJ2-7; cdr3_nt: TGTGCCAGCAGCTTGGGGGGAGAACTCAACATTTGGTACTTC; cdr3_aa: CASSLGGELNIWYF
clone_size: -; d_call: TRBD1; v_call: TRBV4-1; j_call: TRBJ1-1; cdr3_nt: TGCGCCAGCAGCCAATCCCAGACAGGGAGGAGCACTGAAGCTTTCTTT; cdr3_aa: CASSQSQTGRSTEAFF
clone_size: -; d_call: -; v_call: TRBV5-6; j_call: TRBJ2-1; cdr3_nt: TGTGCCAGCAGCAGAACGGACTTTAGCTCCTACAATGAGCAGTTCTTC; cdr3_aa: CASSRTDFSSYNEQFF
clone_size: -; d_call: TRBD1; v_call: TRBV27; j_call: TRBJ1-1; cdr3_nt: TGTGCCAGCAGTTCGGAAGGGGGCACCTCGAACACTGAAGCTTTCTTT; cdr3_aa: CASSSEGGTSNTEAFF
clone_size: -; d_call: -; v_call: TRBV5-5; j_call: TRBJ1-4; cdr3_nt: TGTGCCAGCAGCTTAGACGGACAAATTAATGAAAAACTGTTTTTT; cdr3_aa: CASSLDGQINEKLFF
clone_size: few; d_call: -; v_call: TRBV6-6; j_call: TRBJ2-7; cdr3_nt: TGTGCCAGCCTAGGGGGGCGCGAGCAGTACTTC; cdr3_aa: CASLGGREQYF
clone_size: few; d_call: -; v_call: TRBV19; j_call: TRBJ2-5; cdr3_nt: TGTGCCAGTAGTATCTCCGACTGGGAAACCCAGTACTTC; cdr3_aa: CASSISDWETQYF
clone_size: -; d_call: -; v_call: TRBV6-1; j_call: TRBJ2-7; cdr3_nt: TGTGCCAGCGAGTGGACGGCTTCCTACGAGCAGTACTTC; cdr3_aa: CASEWTASYEQYF